The sequence of this T cell receptor beta chain was determined in a study of graft-versus-host responses after intestinal transplantation. About the research overall: Those transplanted obtained multivisceral, liver-intestinal, or isolated intestinal grafts. All recipients were given anti-thymocyte globulin induction, and tacrolimus and steroids were then administered for roughly three years.

In germline, CDR1 is GTSNPN, CDR2 SVGIG (reference sequence). J lost 6 bases, V lost 3 bases, and 5 bases had no gene match. The CDR3 is 12 amino acids. Regarding this clone: The antigen remains unidentified.

Repertoires were generated with immunoSEQ multiplex PCR, while TCRdb's copy carries only in-frame clones and drops some. The table has approximately 80,000 clones, roughly 89% seen once; the top ten hold roughly 0.37%. Study outcomes and limitations: Present in recipient marrow, GvH clones included some that appeared first in ileum or blood.

The sequence derives from a human donor who received an intestinal transplant. The rearrangement joins TRBV30 to TRBJ2-7; 7 nucleotides line up with TRBD1. The source was unstimulated CD4+ T cells sorted from spleen or lymph node cells, collected before intestinal transplant. The CDR3 spells CAWSRGLSEQYF. Written as DNA, the CDR3 is TGTGCCTGGAGCAGGGGGTTGAGCGAGCAGTACTTC.